The 2 T cell receptor beta chains given below trace back to one sample, sequenced in a study of blood T cell repertoires in COVID-19. Sequenced by immunoSEQ multiplex PCR; TCRdb stores in-frame clones only, minus some. The repertoire holds about 68,000 clones, about 90% seen once, with 0.52% in the top ten. Input material: peripheral blood. The origin of the receptors is a man aged 50 to 59 with COVID-19, enrolled during active disease.

The V gene is TRBV11-2, the J gene TRBJ2-5; 10 bases agree with TRBD2. The V gene's germline CDR1 is SGHAT and CDR2 FQNNGV. The CDR3 spans 15 residues. V was clipped by 5 bases and J by 5 bases; unmatched bases: 8. For the CDR3, the DNA is TGTGCCAGCAGCGACCTAGCGGGAGAAGCCGAGACCCAGTACTTC. This codes for CASSDLAGEAETQYF. Filled out from reference TRBV11-2 and TRBJ2-5, the complete variable domain reads EAGVAQSPRYKIIEKRQSVAFWCNPISGHATLYWYQQILGQGPKLLIQFQNNGVVDDSQLPKDRFSAERLKGVDSTLKIQPAKLEDSAVYLCASSDLAGEAETQYFGPGTRLLVL.

The chain couples TRBV19 to TRBJ2-1; 10 bases agree with TRBD1. The V segment lost 5 bases and the J segment 8 bases; nucleotides outside the gene matches: 9. In germline, CDR1 is LNHDA, CDR2 SQIVND (reference sequence). CDR3 size: 15 residues. This CDR3 is CASSPTRTGGDEQFF. In nucleotides, the CDR3 is TGTGCCAGTAGTCCAACCAGGACAGGGGGGGATGAGCAGTTCTTC. Drawing the rest from reference TRBV19 and TRBJ2-1, the complete variable domain is DGGITQSPKYLFRKEGQNVTLSCEQNLNHDAMYWYRQDPGQGLRLIYYSQIVNDFQKGDIAEGYSVSREKKESFPLTVTSAQKNPTAFYLCASSPTRTGGDEQFFGPGTRLTVL.